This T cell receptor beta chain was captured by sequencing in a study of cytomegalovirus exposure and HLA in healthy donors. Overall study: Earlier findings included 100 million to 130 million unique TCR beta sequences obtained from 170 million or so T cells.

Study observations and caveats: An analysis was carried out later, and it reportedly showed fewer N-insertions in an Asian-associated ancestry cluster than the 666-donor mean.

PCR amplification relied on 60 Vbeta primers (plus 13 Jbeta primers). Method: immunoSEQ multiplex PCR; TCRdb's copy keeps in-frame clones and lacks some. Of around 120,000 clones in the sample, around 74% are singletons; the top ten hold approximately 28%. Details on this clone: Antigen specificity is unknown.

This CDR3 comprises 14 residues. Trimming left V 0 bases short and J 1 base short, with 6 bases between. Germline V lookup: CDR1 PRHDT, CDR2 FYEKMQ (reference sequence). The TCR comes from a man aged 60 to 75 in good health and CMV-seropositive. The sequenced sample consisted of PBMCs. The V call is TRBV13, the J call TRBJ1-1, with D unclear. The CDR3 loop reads CASSLGGSNTEAFF. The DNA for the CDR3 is TGTGCCAGCAGCTTAGGCGGTTCGAACACTGAAGCTTTCTTT. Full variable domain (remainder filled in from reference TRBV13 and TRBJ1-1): AAGVIQSPRHLIKEKRETATLKCYPIPRHDTVYWYQQGPGQDPQFLISFYEKMQSDKGSIPDRFSAQQFSDYHSELNMSSLELGDSALYFCASSLGGSNTEAFFGQGTRLTVV.